This is a list of T cell receptor beta chains from one sample in a study of cytomegalovirus exposure and HLA in healthy donors. The table came from immunoSEQ multiplex PCR; TCRdb's copy has only in-frame clones and leaves some out. Among more than 90,000 clones, around 77% were seen once, and the ten largest hold around 5%. Sequencing was carried out using PBMCs. The origin of the receptors is a man aged 50-60 years in good health and CMV-seropositive. Both conserved end residues are part of each CDR3.

j_gene: TRBJ1-1; v_gene: TRBV6-5; CDR3aa: CASMAQGNTEAFF
j_gene: TRBJ1-2; v_gene: TRBV28; CDR3aa: CASSSIGTASYGYTF
j_gene: TRBJ2-2; v_gene: TRBV11-2; CDR3aa: CASSWPPSGSDTGELFF
j_gene: TRBJ1-2; v_gene: TRBV7-9; CDR3aa: CASSLGGGRIPAYGYTF
j_gene: TRBJ1-1; v_gene: TRBV5-8; CDR3aa: CASSSTQGWETEAFF
j_gene: TRBJ1-3; v_gene: TRBV10-1; CDR3aa: CASSQGASGNTIYF
j_gene: TRBJ2-7; v_gene: TRBV6-6; CDR3aa: CASSLADISYEQYF
j_gene: TRBJ2-7; v_gene: TRBV7-2; CDR3aa: CASSWDRDYSYEQYF
j_gene: TRBJ2-7; v_gene: TRBV29-1; CDR3aa: CSASEQGIVYEQYF
j_gene: TRBJ2-2; v_gene: TRBV4-1; CDR3aa: CASSQQGGGELFF
j_gene: TRBJ2-3; v_gene: TRBV7-2; CDR3aa: CASRSGSGRTDTQYF
j_gene: TRBJ1-2; v_gene: TRBV2; CDR3aa: CASGQDNYGYTF
j_gene: TRBJ2-1; v_gene: TRBV10-3; CDR3aa: CATLGGGSYNEQFF
j_gene: TRBJ2-7; v_gene: TRBV7-9; CDR3aa: CASSLTSGAYEQYF
j_gene: TRBJ1-2; v_gene: TRBV7-9; CDR3aa: CASTLEATWYGYTF
j_gene: TRBJ2-3; v_gene: TRBV5-1; CDR3aa: CASSTRTSGGSDTQYF
j_gene: TRBJ2-1; v_gene: TRBV5-6; CDR3aa: CASSLAGEGSYNEQFF
j_gene: TRBJ2-3; v_gene: TRBV4-2; CDR3aa: CASSRLSGRQGTDTQYF
j_gene: TRBJ1-1; v_gene: TRBV4-1; CDR3aa: CASSHPGGETEAFF
j_gene: TRBJ2-7; v_gene: TRBV7-2; CDR3aa: CASSRSSGGNSYEQYF
j_gene: TRBJ2-7; v_gene: TRBV28; CDR3aa: CASRPSTGGFYEQYF
j_gene: TRBJ2-1; v_gene: TRBV7-9; CDR3aa: CASSSAGVGRNNEQFF
j_gene: TRBJ1-2; v_gene: TRBV6-6; CDR3aa: CASSPLQQGRGYTF
j_gene: TRBJ1-2; v_gene: TRBV7-2; CDR3aa: CASSLAVGYTF